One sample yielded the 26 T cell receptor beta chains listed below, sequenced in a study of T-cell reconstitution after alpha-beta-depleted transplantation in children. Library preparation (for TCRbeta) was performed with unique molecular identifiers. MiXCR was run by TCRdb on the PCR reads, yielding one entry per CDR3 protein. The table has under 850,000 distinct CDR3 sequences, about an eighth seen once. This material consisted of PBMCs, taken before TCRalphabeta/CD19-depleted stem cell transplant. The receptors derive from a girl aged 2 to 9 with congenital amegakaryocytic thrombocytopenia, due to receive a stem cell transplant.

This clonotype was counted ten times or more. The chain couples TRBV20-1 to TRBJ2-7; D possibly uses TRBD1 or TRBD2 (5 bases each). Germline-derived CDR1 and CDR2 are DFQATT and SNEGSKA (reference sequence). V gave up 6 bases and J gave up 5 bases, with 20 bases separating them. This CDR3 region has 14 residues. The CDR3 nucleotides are TGCAGTGCAGCTGTCGTGGGGACCGCGAACGAGCAGTACTTC. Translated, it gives CSAAVVGTANEQYF.

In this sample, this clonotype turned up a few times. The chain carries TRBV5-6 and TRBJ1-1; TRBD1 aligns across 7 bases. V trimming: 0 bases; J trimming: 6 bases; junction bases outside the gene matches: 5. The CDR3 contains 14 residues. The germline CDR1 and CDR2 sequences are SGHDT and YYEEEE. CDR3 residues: CASSLVGQGAEAFF. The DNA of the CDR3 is TGTGCCAGCAGCTTGGTGGGGCAGGGGGCTGAAGCTTTCTTT.

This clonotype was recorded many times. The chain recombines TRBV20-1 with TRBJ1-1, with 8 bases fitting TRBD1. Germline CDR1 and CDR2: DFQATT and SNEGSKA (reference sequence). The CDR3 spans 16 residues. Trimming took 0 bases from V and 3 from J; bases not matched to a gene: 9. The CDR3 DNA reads TGCAGTGCTAGAGATGGGCAGGGGGCTCCTGACACTGAAGCTTTCTTT. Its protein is CSARDGQGAPDTEAFF.

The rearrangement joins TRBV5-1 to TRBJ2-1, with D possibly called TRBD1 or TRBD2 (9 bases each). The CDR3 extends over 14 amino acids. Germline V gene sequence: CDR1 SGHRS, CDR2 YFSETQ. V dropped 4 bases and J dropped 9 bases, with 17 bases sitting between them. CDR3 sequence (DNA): TGCGCCAGCAGCCCCCTAGCGGGACAGGGTGAGCAGTTCTTC. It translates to CASSPLAGQGEQFF.

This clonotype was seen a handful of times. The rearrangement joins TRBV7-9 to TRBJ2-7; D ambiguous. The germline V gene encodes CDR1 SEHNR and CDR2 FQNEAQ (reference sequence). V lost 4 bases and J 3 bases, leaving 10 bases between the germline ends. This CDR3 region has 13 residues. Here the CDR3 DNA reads TGTGCCAGCAGCTCTAAGGACCACTACGAGCAGTACTTC. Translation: CASSSKDHYEQYF.

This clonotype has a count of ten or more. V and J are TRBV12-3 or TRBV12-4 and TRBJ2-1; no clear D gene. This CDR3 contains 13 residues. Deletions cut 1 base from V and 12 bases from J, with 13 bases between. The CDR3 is CASSLGQSGVQFF. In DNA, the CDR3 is TGTGCCAGCAGTTTAGGTCAAAGTGGGGTGCAGTTCTTC.

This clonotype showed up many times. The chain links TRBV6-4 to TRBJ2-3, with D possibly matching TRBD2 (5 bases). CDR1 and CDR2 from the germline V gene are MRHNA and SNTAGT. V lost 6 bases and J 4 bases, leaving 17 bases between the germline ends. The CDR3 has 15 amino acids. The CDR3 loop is CASSRGPLSSDTQYF. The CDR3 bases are TGTGCCAGCAGCCGCGGGCCCCTAAGTTCAGATACGCAGTATTTT.

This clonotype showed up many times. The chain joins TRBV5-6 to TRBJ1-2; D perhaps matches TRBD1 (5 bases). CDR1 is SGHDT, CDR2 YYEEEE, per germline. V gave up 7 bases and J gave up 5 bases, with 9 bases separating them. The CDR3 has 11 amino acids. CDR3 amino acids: CASGDSYGYTF. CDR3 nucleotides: TGTGCCAGCGGCGACAGTTATGGCTACACCTTC. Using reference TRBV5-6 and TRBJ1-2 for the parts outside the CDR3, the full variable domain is DAGVTQSPTHLIKTRGQQVTLRCSPKSGHDTVSWYQQALGQGPQFIFQYYEEEERQRGNFPDRFSGHQFPNYSSELNVNALLLGDSALYLCASGDSYGYTFGSGTRLTVV.

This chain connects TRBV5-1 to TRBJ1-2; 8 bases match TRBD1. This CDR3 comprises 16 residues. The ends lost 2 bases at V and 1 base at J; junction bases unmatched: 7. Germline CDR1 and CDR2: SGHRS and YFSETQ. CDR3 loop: CASSFTGGALNYGYTF. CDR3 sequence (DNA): TGCGCCAGCAGCTTTACAGGGGGTGCCCTTAACTATGGCTACACCTTC.

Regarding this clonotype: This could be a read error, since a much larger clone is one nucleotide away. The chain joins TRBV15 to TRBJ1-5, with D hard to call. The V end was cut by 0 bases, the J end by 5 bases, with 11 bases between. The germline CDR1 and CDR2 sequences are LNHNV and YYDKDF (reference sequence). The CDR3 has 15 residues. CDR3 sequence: CATSREADTYQPQHF. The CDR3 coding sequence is TGTGCCACCAGCAGAGAGGCCGATACCTATCAGCCCCAGCATTTT.

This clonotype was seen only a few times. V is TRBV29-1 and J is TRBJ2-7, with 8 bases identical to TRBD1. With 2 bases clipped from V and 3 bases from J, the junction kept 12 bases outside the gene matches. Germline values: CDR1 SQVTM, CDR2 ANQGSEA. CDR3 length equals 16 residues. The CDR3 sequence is CSVELLRQGTIYEQYF. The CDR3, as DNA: TGCAGCGTTGAACTCTTAAGACAGGGGACAATCTACGAGCAGTACTTC.

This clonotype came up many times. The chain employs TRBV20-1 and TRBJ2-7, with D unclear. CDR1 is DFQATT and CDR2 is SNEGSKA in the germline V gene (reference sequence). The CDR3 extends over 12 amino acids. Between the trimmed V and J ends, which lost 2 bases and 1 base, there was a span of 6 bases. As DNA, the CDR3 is TGCAGTGCTAGAAGTGGTTCCTACGAGCAGTACTTC. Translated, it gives CSARSGSYEQYF.

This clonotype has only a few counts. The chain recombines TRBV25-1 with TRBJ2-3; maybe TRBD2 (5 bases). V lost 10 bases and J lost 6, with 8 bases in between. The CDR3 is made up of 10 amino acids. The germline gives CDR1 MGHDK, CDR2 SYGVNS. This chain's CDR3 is CATEVDTQYF. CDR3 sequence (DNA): TGTGCCACGGAGGTGGATACGCAGTATTTT. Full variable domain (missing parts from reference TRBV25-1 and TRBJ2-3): EADIYQTPRYLVIGTGKKITLECSQTMGHDKMYWYQQDPGMELHLIHYSYGVNSTEKGDLSSESTVSRIRTEHFPLTLESARPSHTSQYLCATEVDTQYFGPGTRLTVL.

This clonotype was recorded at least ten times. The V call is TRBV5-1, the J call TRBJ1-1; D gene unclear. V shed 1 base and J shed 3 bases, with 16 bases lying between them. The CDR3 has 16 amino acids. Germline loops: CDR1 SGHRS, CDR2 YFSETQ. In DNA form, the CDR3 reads TGCGCCAGCAGCTTGTGGGGTGGTGGGGTTGACACTGAAGCTTTCTTT. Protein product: CASSLWGGGVDTEAFF.

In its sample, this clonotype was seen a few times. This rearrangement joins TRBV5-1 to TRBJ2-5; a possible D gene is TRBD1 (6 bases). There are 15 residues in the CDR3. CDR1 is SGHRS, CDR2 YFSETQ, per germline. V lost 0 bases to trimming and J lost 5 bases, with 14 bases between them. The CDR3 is CASSLAGDLGETQYF. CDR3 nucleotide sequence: TGCGCCAGCAGCTTGGCAGGGGACCTCGGCGAGACCCAGTACTTC.

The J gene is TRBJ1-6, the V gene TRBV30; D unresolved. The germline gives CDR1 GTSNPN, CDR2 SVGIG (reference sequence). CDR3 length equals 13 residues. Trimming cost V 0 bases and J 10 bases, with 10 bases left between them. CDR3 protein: CAWSVGRLSPLHF. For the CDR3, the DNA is TGTGCCTGGAGTGTGGGCAGGCTATCACCCCTCCACTTT.

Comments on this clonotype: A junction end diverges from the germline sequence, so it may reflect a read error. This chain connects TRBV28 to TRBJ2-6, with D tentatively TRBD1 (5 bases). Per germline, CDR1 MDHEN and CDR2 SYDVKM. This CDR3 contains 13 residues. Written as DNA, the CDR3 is TGTGCCAGCAGGGTCTCTGGGGCCTACGTCCTGACTTTC. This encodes CASRVSGAYVLTF.

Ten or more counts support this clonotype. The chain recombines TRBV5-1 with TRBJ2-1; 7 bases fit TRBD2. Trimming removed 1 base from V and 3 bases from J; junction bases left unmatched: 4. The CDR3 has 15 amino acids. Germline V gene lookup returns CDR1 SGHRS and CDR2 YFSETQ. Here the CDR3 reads CASSLRGESYNEQFF. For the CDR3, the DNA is TGCGCCAGCAGCTTGCGGGGGGAAAGCTACAATGAGCAGTTCTTC.

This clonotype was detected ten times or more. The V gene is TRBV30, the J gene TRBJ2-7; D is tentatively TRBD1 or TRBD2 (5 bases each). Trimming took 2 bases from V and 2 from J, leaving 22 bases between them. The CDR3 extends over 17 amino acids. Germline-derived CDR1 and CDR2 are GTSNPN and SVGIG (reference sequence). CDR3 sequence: CAWSRGPFGGQTYEQYF. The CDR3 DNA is TGTGCCTGGAGTAGGGGCCCTTTTGGCGGGCAAACCTACGAGCAGTACTTC.

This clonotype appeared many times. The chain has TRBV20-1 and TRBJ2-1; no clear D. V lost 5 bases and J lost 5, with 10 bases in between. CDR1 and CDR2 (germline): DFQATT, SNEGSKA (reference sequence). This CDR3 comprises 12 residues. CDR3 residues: CSASPPNNEQFF. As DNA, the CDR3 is TGCAGTGCTTCCCCCCCTAACAATGAGCAGTTCTTC.

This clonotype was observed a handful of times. The CDR3, as DNA: TGCGCCAGCAGCTCAAGCGGGAGTGAGGAGACCCAGTACTTC. Translated: CASSSSGSEETQYF. This chain uses TRBV5-1 with TRBJ2-5; 8 nucleotides agree with TRBD2. Trimming cost V 3 bases and J 5 bases; bases outside gene matches: 6. The CDR3 runs to 14 residues. Germline V gene lookup returns CDR1 SGHRS and CDR2 YFSETQ. Together with reference TRBV5-1 and TRBJ2-5, the CDR3 gives the full variable domain: KAGVTQTPRYLIKTRGQQVTLSCSPISGHRSVSWYQQTPGQGLQFLFEYFSETQRNKGNFPGRFSGRQFSNSRSEMNVSTLELGDSALYLCASSSSGSEETQYFGPGTRLLVL.

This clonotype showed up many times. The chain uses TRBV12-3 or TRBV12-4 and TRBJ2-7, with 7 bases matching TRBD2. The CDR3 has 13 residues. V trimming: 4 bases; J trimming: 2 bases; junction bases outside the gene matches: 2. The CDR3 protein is CASSSSGTYEQYF. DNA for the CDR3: TGTGCCAGCAGTTCCAGCGGGACCTACGAGCAGTACTTC.

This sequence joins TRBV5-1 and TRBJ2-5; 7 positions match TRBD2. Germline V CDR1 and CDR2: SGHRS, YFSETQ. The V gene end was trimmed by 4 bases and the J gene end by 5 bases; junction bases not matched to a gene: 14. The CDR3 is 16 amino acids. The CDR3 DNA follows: TGCGCCAGCAGCCAGAGGGTCAGGACTAGGGATGAGACCCAGTACTTC. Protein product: CASSQRVRTRDETQYF.

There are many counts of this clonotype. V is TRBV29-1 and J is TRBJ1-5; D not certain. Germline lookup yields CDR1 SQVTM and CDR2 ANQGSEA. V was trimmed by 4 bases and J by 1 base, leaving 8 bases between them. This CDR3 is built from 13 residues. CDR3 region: CSVGEQSNQPQHF. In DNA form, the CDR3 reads TGCAGCGTTGGGGAGCAGAGCAATCAGCCCCAGCATTTT.

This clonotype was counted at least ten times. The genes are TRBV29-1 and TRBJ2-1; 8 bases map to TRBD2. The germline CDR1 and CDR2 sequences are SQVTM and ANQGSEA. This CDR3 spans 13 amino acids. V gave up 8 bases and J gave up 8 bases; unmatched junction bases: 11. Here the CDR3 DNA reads TGCAGCATAACGGGAGGGGCTGGCGATGAGCAGTTCTTC. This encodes CSITGGAGDEQFF.

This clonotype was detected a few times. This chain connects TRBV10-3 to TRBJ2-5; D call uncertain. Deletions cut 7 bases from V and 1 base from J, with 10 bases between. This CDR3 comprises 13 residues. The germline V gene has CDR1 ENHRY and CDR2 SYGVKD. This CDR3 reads CAITPSPQETQYF. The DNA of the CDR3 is TGTGCCATCACCCCCTCCCCCCAAGAGACCCAGTACTTC.